A single sample is the source of the 4 T cell receptor beta chains below, sequenced in a study of CD8 T cells in ankylosing spondylitis. TCRdb re-called the 5' RACE reads with MiXCR, one entry per CDR3 protein. The data hold 180,000 or so distinct CDR3 sequences, with 11% observed a single time. Sequencing input: blood, either unsorted or a sorted T cell fraction (not recorded which). These receptors all stem from a male donor with ankylosing spondylitis or in good health (not recorded which).

This clonotype was detected many times. J is TRBJ2-3 and V is TRBV29-1; 11 bases agree with TRBD2. This CDR3 is built from 17 residues. V was clipped by 5 bases and J by 2 bases; unmatched bases: 12. Germline CDR1 and CDR2: SQVTM and ANQGSEA. The CDR3: CSVSPGTSGPVTDTQYF. The CDR3 DNA reads as TGCAGCGTTTCTCCCGGGACTAGCGGCCCAGTCACAGATACGCAGTATTTT.

This clonotype appeared many times. The chain recombines TRBV12-3 or TRBV12-4 with TRBJ1-1; the D gene is possibly TRBD1 (5 bases). V was shortened by 2 bases and J by 1 base, with 14 bases between the two germline ends. This CDR3 comprises 16 residues. In DNA form, the CDR3 reads TGTGCCAGCAGTTTACCCAACGGGGCGACGAACACTGAAGCTTTCTTT. Translation gives CASSLPNGATNTEAFF.

There are many counts of this clonotype. The V call is TRBV12-3 or TRBV12-4, the J call TRBJ2-1; D not resolved. V was shortened by 3 bases and J by 7 bases, with 7 bases between the two germline ends. This CDR3 is 12 amino acids long. Here the CDR3 DNA reads TGTGCCAGCAGTTTCTTAGGGAATGAGCAGTTCTTC. This sequence encodes CASSFLGNEQFF.

This clonotype was counted ten times or more. V and J are TRBV5-6 and TRBJ2-1, with 8 bases identical to TRBD2. Germline trimming cut 2 bases from V and 2 bases from J; bases unmatched to any gene: 0. Germline V gives CDR1 SGHDT, CDR2 YYEEEE. The length of the CDR3 is 14 residues. CDR3 in amino acids: CASSFSGAYNEQFF. CDR3 bases: TGTGCCAGCAGCTTTAGCGGGGCCTACAATGAGCAGTTCTTC. Drawing the rest from reference TRBV5-6 and TRBJ2-1, the complete variable domain is DAGVTQSPTHLIKTRGQQVTLRCSPKSGHDTVSWYQQALGQGPQFIFQYYEEEERQRGNFPDRFSGHQFPNYSSELNVNALLLGDSALYLCASSFSGAYNEQFFGPGTRLTVL.